This TCR beta chain stems from a study of T-cell memory formation after mild COVID-19. Study results and limitations: CD4+ contracting clones were mainly CM and EM; CD8+ ones, EMRA.

CDR3 size: 17 residues. The J segment lost 7 bases and the V segment lost 3 bases, leaving 11 bases of the junction unmatched. Germline CDR1 is MNHNY and CDR2 is SVGAGI (reference sequence). TCRdb recomputed calls from the 5' RACE reads with MiXCR, one row per CDR3 protein. The repertoire consists of some 290,000 distinct CDR3 sequences, with around 15% occurring once and the leading ten covering roughly 20%. This clonotype showed up just a few times. Its antigen is unknown. The genes are TRBV6-6 and TRBJ2-1, with 11 bases that match TRBD2. The sequence derives from a man between 18 and 29 years old who had mild COVID-19 (a few samples of this study predate the infection). Cell type and time point are not known. The sequencing sample was made of PBMCs or a T cell subset sorted from them (not recorded which). The CDR3, as DNA: TGTGCCAGCAGTTATACCCCGGGTAGCGGGGGGGAAAATGAGCAGTTCTTC. It encodes CASSYTPGSGGENEQFF.